The 29 T cell receptor beta chains below come from one sample, sequenced in a study of blood T cell repertoires in COVID-19. Only in-frame clones appear in the TCRdb table, and some are missing; sequencing was by immunoSEQ multiplex PCR. The sample consists of about 400,000 clones, 88% of them appearing once. Input material: PBMCs or T cells enriched from blood (not recorded which). Receptor source: a woman aged 40 to 50 with acute COVID-19.

V gene TRBV3-1 (or the pseudogene TRBV3-2) combines with J gene TRBJ2-3, with 10 bases identical to TRBD2. This CDR3 spans 15 amino acids. V lost 4 bases and J lost 6; bases outside the gene matches: 7. CDR1 LGHDT and CDR2 YNNKEL come from the germline V gene (reference sequence). Here the CDR3 reads CASSRSGGPWDTQYF. CDR3 DNA: TGTGCCAGCAGCCGTAGCGGGGGGCCGTGGGATACGCAGTATTTT.

The chain joins TRBV2 to TRBJ1-6, with 9 bases matching TRBD1. From germline, CDR1 is SNHLY and CDR2 FYNNEI. This CDR3 is built from 14 residues. The ends lost 5 bases at V and 7 bases at J; junction bases unmatched: 3. CDR3 coding DNA: TGTGCCAGCAGTTCACAGGGGGCCAATTCACCCCTCCACTTT. Translating it yields CASSSQGANSPLHF.

The rearrangement uses TRBV29-1 and TRBJ1-1; TRBD1 matches 7 bases. V dropped 4 bases and J dropped 5; count of bases not matched to a gene: 10. CDR3 length: 14 amino acids. Germline V gives CDR1 SQVTM, CDR2 ANQGSEA. The CDR3 protein is CSVGNPTGRTEAFF. In DNA, the CDR3 is TGCAGCGTTGGGAACCCGACAGGGCGGACTGAAGCTTTCTTT.

This rearrangement joins TRBV10-3 to TRBJ2-7; 8 nucleotides agree with TRBD1. J was trimmed by 1 base and V by 10 bases; bases with no gene match: 3. The CDR3 contains 12 residues. CDR1 ENHRY and CDR2 SYGVKD come from the germline V gene. CDR3 region: CATGQESYEQYF. The CDR3 DNA follows: TGTGCCACGGGACAGGAGTCCTACGAGCAGTACTTC.

The rearrangement joins TRBV19 to TRBJ1-5, with D perhaps TRBD1 (6 bases). The CDR3 sequence is 15 residues long. Germline V gene sequence: CDR1 LNHDA, CDR2 SQIVND (reference sequence). Trimming took 0 bases from V and 1 from J, leaving 7 bases between them. The CDR3 DNA is TGTGCCAGTAGTATAGATGACAGGAGCAATCAGCCCCAGCATTTT. Translated: CASSIDDRSNQPQHF.

This chain connects TRBV30 to TRBJ1-1; TRBD1 might be the D (6 bases). The CDR3 sequence is 15 residues long. V was clipped by 2 bases and J by 4 bases, with 17 bases between them. Per germline, CDR1 GTSNPN and CDR2 SVGIG (reference sequence). This CDR3 is CAWSLSGRGSTEAFF. Written as DNA, the CDR3 is TGTGCCTGGAGTTTGAGCGGCAGGGGTTCCACTGAAGCTTTCTTT. Using reference TRBV30 and TRBJ1-1 for the parts outside the CDR3, the full variable domain is SQTIHQWPATLVQPVGSPLSLECTVEGTSNPNLYWYRQAAGRGLQLLFYSVGIGQISSEVPQNLSASRPQDRQFILSSKKLLLSDSGFYLCAWSLSGRGSTEAFFGQGTRLTVV.

The chain joins TRBV2 to TRBJ1-2; unclear D gene. The germline gives CDR1 SNHLY, CDR2 FYNNEI. There are 14 residues in the CDR3. The ends were cut back, 3 bases at V and 4 bases at J, with 12 bases in the middle. CDR3 bases: TGTGCCAGCAGTGAGGCCACCCCGTCCTATGGCTACACCTTC. It encodes CASSEATPSYGYTF.

This sequence joins TRBV5-1 and TRBJ2-1; 9 nucleotides align to TRBD1. After removal of 4 bases from V and 8 bases from J, the junction contained 10 bases not matched to a gene. Germline V gene sequence: CDR1 SGHRS, CDR2 YFSETQ. The CDR3 loop spans 15 amino acids. CDR3 in amino acids: CASSTGTGWSDEQFF. The CDR3 DNA follows: TGCGCCAGCAGCACTGGGACAGGGTGGAGTGATGAGCAGTTCTTC.

The V gene is TRBV5-4, the J gene TRBJ2-7; D may be TRBD1 (6 bases). V was clipped by 4 bases and J by 2 bases, with 13 bases between them. CDR1 and CDR2 (germline): SGHNT, YYREEE (reference sequence). This CDR3 region has 14 residues. The CDR3 bases are TGTGCCAGCAGCACAAACACAGGGCCCTACGAGCAGTACTTC. Protein: CASSTNTGPYEQYF.

The rearrangement joins TRBV29-1 to TRBJ1-1; D call uncertain. V was pared by 7 bases and J by 2 bases, with 17 bases between. The CDR3 totals 14 residues. Germline lookup yields CDR1 SQVTM and CDR2 ANQGSEA. The chain's CDR3 is CSARRSDKNTEAFF. CDR3 nucleotides: TGCAGCGCCCGGAGGTCAGATAAAAACACTGAAGCTTTCTTT.

The V call is TRBV12-3 or TRBV12-4, the J call TRBJ2-3; D not resolved. V was pared by 6 bases and J by 12 bases, with 13 bases between. This CDR3 has 11 amino acids. In DNA form, the CDR3 reads TGTGCCAGCAGCCTAGAACGCGTACAGTATTTT. It is translated as CASSLERVQYF.

The sample holds one count of this clone. The rearrangement uses TRBV9 and TRBJ2-5; TRBD2 agrees at 8 bases. Germline V gene sequence: CDR1 SGDLS, CDR2 YYNGEE. There are 14 residues in the CDR3. J lost 2 bases, V lost 4 bases, and 4 bases had no gene match. This CDR3 reads CASSISGVQETQYF. The CDR3 DNA sequence: TGTGCCAGCAGCATTAGCGGGGTACAAGAGACCCAGTACTTC. Combining the CDR3 with reference TRBV9 and TRBJ2-5 gives the whole variable domain DSGVTQTPKHLITATGQRVTLRCSPRSGDLSVYWYQQSLDQGLQFLIQYYNGEERAKGNILERFSAQQFPDLHSELNLSSLELGDSALYFCASSISGVQETQYFGPGTRLLVL.

This chain uses TRBV5-6 with TRBJ2-5; 7 bases line up with TRBD2. The CDR3 is 14 residues long. Trimming cost V 4 bases and J 4 bases; bases outside gene matches: 7. Germline CDR1 is SGHDT and CDR2 is YYEEEE. CDR3 coding DNA: TGTGCCAGCAGCACCACCCCGGGGGGAGAGACCCAGTACTTC. Translating it yields CASSTTPGGETQYF. Looking up the rest from reference TRBV5-6 and TRBJ2-5 gives the full variable domain: DAGVTQSPTHLIKTRGQQVTLRCSPKSGHDTVSWYQQALGQGPQFIFQYYEEEERQRGNFPDRFSGHQFPNYSSELNVNALLLGDSALYLCASSTTPGGETQYFGPGTRLLVL.

The chain is built from TRBV12-3 or TRBV12-4 and TRBJ2-7; 7 bases map to TRBD2. The CDR3 spans 13 residues. The junction had 1 base not matched to a gene; V was cut back by 2 bases and J by 3 bases. This chain's CDR3 is CASSLRGVYEQYF. CDR3 bases: TGTGCCAGCAGTTTACGGGGGGTCTACGAGCAGTACTTC.

The V and J genes are TRBV7-8 and TRBJ2-7; D is unclear. Trimming cost V 4 bases and J 2 bases, with 12 bases left between them. This CDR3 is 14 amino acids long. Germline V CDR1 and CDR2: SGHVS, FQNEAQ. CDR3 protein: CASSSRFGAYEQYF. The CDR3 nucleotides are TGTGCCAGCAGCTCGCGTTTTGGAGCCTACGAGCAGTACTTC. The entire variable domain, with the rest obtained from reference TRBV7-8 and TRBJ2-7, is as follows: GAGVSQSPRYKVAKRGQDVALRCDPISGHVSLFWYQQALGQGPEFLTYFQNEAQLDKSGLPSDRFFAERPEGSVSTLKIQRTQQEDSAVYLCASSSRFGAYEQYFGPGTRLTVT.

The CDR3 spells CASSLVINYGYTF. The CDR3 DNA reads as TGTGCCAGCAGTTTAGTAATCAACTATGGCTACACCTTC. V gene TRBV12-3 or TRBV12-4 combines with J gene TRBJ1-2; no clear D gene. Trimming left V 1 base short and J 2 bases short, with 5 bases between. This CDR3 is built from 13 residues.

The genes are TRBV19 and TRBJ1-4, with TRBD1 matching 9 bases. With 4 bases clipped from V and 6 bases from J, the junction kept 9 bases outside the gene matches. This CDR3 has 16 residues. Germline CDR1 reads LNHDA; CDR2 reads SQIVND (reference sequence). Here the CDR3 DNA reads TGTGCCAGTAGTACCGACGCGACAGGGGGATATGAAAAACTGTTTTTT. Its protein is CASSTDATGGYEKLFF.

The chain couples TRBV20-1 to TRBJ1-2, with D tentatively TRBD1 (5 bases). Germline V lookup: CDR1 DFQATT, CDR2 SNEGSKA (reference sequence). This CDR3 is 13 amino acids long. V gave up 3 bases and J gave up 3 bases, with 11 bases separating them. The CDR3 DNA is TGCAGTGCTAGTGGGCAGGGCGACTATGGCTACACCTTC. Encoded protein: CSASGQGDYGYTF.

The gene calls are TRBV3-1 (or the pseudogene TRBV3-2) and TRBJ1-4, with 10 bases matching TRBD1. Trimming at V came to 4 bases and at J to 8 bases, leaving 10 bases not matched to a gene. Germline V lookup: CDR1 LGHDT, CDR2 YNNKEL (reference sequence). The CDR3 extends over 16 amino acids. CDR3 sequence: CASSPQRGTGDEKLFF. In DNA form, the CDR3 reads TGTGCCAGCAGCCCCCAGAGAGGGACAGGGGACGAAAAACTGTTTTTT.

Note on this clone: In the same sample, other DNA sequences code for this CDR3. The chain joins TRBV6-5 to TRBJ1-6, with D hard to call. CDR1 and CDR2 (germline): MNHEY, SVGAGI. The CDR3 totals 15 residues. Trimming stripped 0 bases from V and 5 bases from J, with 8 bases between. This CDR3 is CASSYSSRNNSPLHF. CDR3 DNA sequence: TGTGCCAGCAGTTACTCCTCCAGGAATAATTCACCCCTCCACTTT.

The chain employs TRBV7-9 and TRBJ1-2; TRBD1 matches at 7 bases. V lost 5 bases, J lost 4 bases, and 4 bases stayed unmatched. Germline CDR1 reads SEHNR; CDR2 reads FQNEAQ (reference sequence). The CDR3 extends over 13 amino acids. In nucleotides, the CDR3 is TGTGCCAGCAGCCCCCAGGGGGGCTATGGCTACACCTTC. Amino acid sequence: CASSPQGGYGYTF.

This chain connects TRBV6-1 to TRBJ1-5; no firm D call. The CDR3 totals 15 residues. Trimming pared 1 base from V and 9 bases from J, leaving 16 bases between. CDR1 MNHNS and CDR2 SASEGT come from the germline V gene. The CDR3 DNA reads TGTGCCAGCAGTGAAGTAAGGCCACCCGAGGCGCCCCAGCATTTT. Protein: CASSEVRPPEAPQHF.

The chain is built from TRBV25-1 and TRBJ1-4, with 8 nucleotides matching TRBD1. Germline V lookup: CDR1 MGHDK, CDR2 SYGVNS. The ends lost 1 base at V and 4 bases at J; junction bases unmatched: 2. The length of the CDR3 is 15 residues. Here the CDR3 DNA reads TGTGCCAGCAGTGAATGGACAGGGTTTAATGAAAAACTGTTTTTT. It specifies CASSEWTGFNEKLFF.

The chain combines TRBV19 with TRBJ2-7, with TRBD1 matching 8 bases. The CDR3 consists of 15 residues. From germline, CDR1 is LNHDA and CDR2 SQIVND (reference sequence). V dropped 3 bases and J dropped 1; count of bases not matched to a gene: 5. In nucleotides, the CDR3 is TGTGCCAGTAGTATTCTACAGGGGGGATCCTACGAGCAGTACTTC. It specifies CASSILQGGSYEQYF.

This chain uses TRBV5-4 with TRBJ2-7, with TRBD2 matching 11 bases. The CDR3 covers 15 residues. After removal of 0 bases from V and 4 bases from J, the junction contained 3 bases not matched to a gene. Per the germline V gene, CDR1 is SGHNT and CDR2 is YYREEE (reference sequence). The CDR3 DNA reads TGTGCCAGCAGCTTGGTTGCTAGCGGGGGGTACGAGCAGTACTTC. This gives the protein CASSLVASGGYEQYF.

The chain links TRBV19 to TRBJ1-5; D may be TRBD1 (6 bases). Germline V lookup: CDR1 LNHDA, CDR2 SQIVND (reference sequence). The CDR3 runs to 13 residues. V was clipped by 6 bases and J by 7 bases, with 13 bases between them. The DNA of the CDR3 is TGTGCCAGTAGCAACAGGGTTGTGCAGCCCCAGCATTTT. It specifies CASSNRVVQPQHF. The variable domain in full, with the rest retrieved from reference TRBV19 and TRBJ1-5, is DGGITQSPKYLFRKEGQNVTLSCEQNLNHDAMYWYRQDPGQGLRLIYYSQIVNDFQKGDIAEGYSVSREKKESFPLTVTSAQKNPTAFYLCASSNRVVQPQHFGDGTRLSIL.

The V call is TRBV6-1, the J call TRBJ1-2; unclear D gene. The V gene's germline CDR1 is MNHNS and CDR2 SASEGT. The germline V and J ends were trimmed by 3 bases and 4 bases, with 15 bases remaining between them. This CDR3 region has 15 residues. The CDR3 is CASSEPGRLSYGYTF. The CDR3 DNA sequence: TGTGCCAGCAGTGAGCCAGGCCGATTGAGCTATGGCTACACCTTC.

This clone came up a few times. The chain joins TRBV7-9 to TRBJ1-4; TRBD1 is a possible D gene (6 bases). V shed 8 bases and J shed 8 bases, with 15 bases lying between them. The germline V gene has CDR1 SEHNR and CDR2 FQNEAQ (reference sequence). The CDR3 is 13 residues long. The CDR3, as DNA: TGTGCCAGCCGGGGGGCCATAAAAGAAAAACTGTTTTTT. Its protein is CASRGAIKEKLFF.

CDR3 protein: CASSSRGTEAFF. In nucleotides, the CDR3 is TGTGCCAGCAGCTCCCGGGGCACTGAAGCTTTCTTT. V usage is TRBV13 and J usage is TRBJ1-1; D remains ambiguous. Trimming took 4 bases from V and 4 from J, leaving 7 bases between them. The CDR3 consists of 12 residues. CDR1 and CDR2 (germline): PRHDT, FYEKMQ (reference sequence).